Each of the 28 T cell receptor beta chains below was sequenced from the same sample in a study of human thymus T cells. Measured with immunoSEQ multiplex PCR; TCRdb has only the in-frame clones, and not every one. The sample shows tens of thousands of clones, about 94% of them seen only once. The material sequenced was blood. These receptors came from a boy in the first two years of life with a congenital heart defect but otherwise immunologically healthy.

The J gene is TRBJ2-7, the V gene TRBV6-1; D ambiguous. The germline V gene has CDR1 MNHNS and CDR2 SASEGT. Trimming left V 7 bases short and J 3 bases short, with 13 bases between. The CDR3 loop spans 13 amino acids. CDR3 in DNA: TGTGCCAGCAAATACTTCCTCAGCTACGAGCAGTACTTC. It is translated as CASKYFLSYEQYF.

This clone was seen a few times. This chain uses TRBV30 with TRBJ1-1; D not certain. The ends were cut back, 2 bases at V and 3 bases at J, with 7 bases in the middle. From germline, CDR1 is GTSNPN and CDR2 SVGIG (reference sequence). The CDR3 sequence is 12 residues long. This CDR3 is CAWSPLDTEAFF. In DNA form, the CDR3 reads TGTGCCTGGAGTCCGCTCGACACTGAAGCTTTCTTT. Filled out from reference TRBV30 and TRBJ1-1, the complete variable domain reads SQTIHQWPATLVQPVGSPLSLECTVEGTSNPNLYWYRQAAGRGLQLLFYSVGIGQISSEVPQNLSASRPQDRQFILSSKKLLLSDSGFYLCAWSPLDTEAFFGQGTRLTVV.

The chain couples TRBV7-2 to TRBJ2-7; D not resolved. The V end lost 0 bases, the J end lost 4 bases, and 4 bases lay between the germline ends. The germline gives CDR1 SGHTA, CDR2 FQGNSA. This CDR3 contains 12 residues. The CDR3 spells CASSLARYEQYF. The CDR3 region has the DNA TGTGCCAGCAGCTTAGCGCGGTACGAGCAGTACTTC.

The rearrangement joins TRBV2 to TRBJ2-7; TRBD2 agrees at 9 bases. The CDR3 runs 17 residues. The germline V gene encodes CDR1 SNHLY and CDR2 FYNNEI. V was clipped by 10 bases and J by 4 bases; unmatched bases: 20. As DNA, the CDR3 is TGTGCCAACAGCCCCCCAGACAGTAGCGGGGGAGCTTACGAGCAGTACTTC. This translates into CANSPPDSSGGAYEQYF.

The CDR3 reads CASSGTGAIMNTEAFF. Written as DNA, the CDR3 is TGTGCCAGCAGTGGGACAGGAGCTATTATGAACACTGAAGCTTTCTTT. V usage is TRBV2 and J usage is TRBJ1-1; 7 bases match TRBD1. The CDR3 sequence is 16 residues long. The J segment lost 0 bases and the V segment lost 4 bases, leaving 8 bases of the junction unmatched. CDR1 and CDR2 from the germline V gene are SNHLY and FYNNEI.

V and J are TRBV19 and TRBJ2-2; D is unclear. The CDR3 covers 14 residues. Between the trimmed V and J ends, which lost 1 base and 6 bases, there was a span of 9 bases. Germline-derived CDR1 and CDR2 are LNHDA and SQIVND (reference sequence). The CDR3 region has the DNA TGTGCCAGTAGTATAGGCGGAGTTGCCGGGGAGCTGTTTTTT. Translation: CASSIGGVAGELFF.

Here the CDR3 DNA reads TGTGCCAGCAGCTTGGAGCCGGGAGGCTATGGCTACACCTTC. It yields the protein CASSLEPGGYGYTF. The J gene is TRBJ1-2, the V gene TRBV5-8; D is unresolved. Per the germline V gene, CDR1 is SGHTS and CDR2 is YDEGEE. The CDR3 is 14 residues long. The V gene lost 0 bases and the J gene lost 4 bases, with 10 bases spanning the gap.

The chain recombines TRBV6-6 with TRBJ1-2; perhaps TRBD1 as D (5 bases). V was shortened by 5 bases and J by 3 bases, with 13 bases between the two germline ends. This CDR3 is 14 amino acids long. The V gene's germline CDR1 is MNHNY and CDR2 SVGAGI (reference sequence). CDR3 sequence reads: CASSDRDGHYGYTF. For the CDR3, the DNA is TGTGCCAGCAGTGACCGGGACGGACACTATGGCTACACCTTC.

The chain couples TRBV5-8 to TRBJ2-1; 8 nucleotides line up with TRBD1. CDR1 and CDR2 (germline): SGHTS, YDEGEE. This CDR3 is built from 16 residues. The trim removed 0 bases at V and 8 bases at J, leaving 10 bases unmatched. The DNA of the CDR3 is TGTGCCAGCAGCTTGGCCAGGCAGGGGGCTAGGGATGAGCAGTTCTTC. It yields the protein CASSLARQGARDEQFF.

This clone occurred once. This rearrangement joins TRBV29-1 to TRBJ2-7; D tentatively fits TRBD1 or TRBD2 (5 bases each). This CDR3 region has 11 residues. Trimming shortened V by 6 bases and J by 9 bases, and 15 bases separated the two germline ends. Germline CDR1 reads SQVTM; CDR2 reads ANQGSEA. The CDR3 DNA follows: TGCAGCGTGGAGACCGGGGCATTGCAGTACTTC. Its protein is CSVETGALQYF.

This clone was picked up one time. The CDR3 DNA is TGCGCCAGCAGCTTGGGGCCCCCCCTAGCGGGGGGGCCAATGGGCGGGGAGCTGTTTTTT. Protein: CASSLGPPLAGGPMGGELFF. The chain joins TRBV5-1 to TRBJ2-2; the match to TRBD2 covers 12 bases. The CDR3 is 20 amino acids. Germline V gene lookup returns CDR1 SGHRS and CDR2 YFSETQ. J was trimmed by 7 bases and V by 0 bases; bases with no gene match: 16.

This clone came up a few times. This chain joins TRBV10-3 and TRBJ1-5; D is ambiguous. Germline loops: CDR1 ENHRY, CDR2 SYGVKD. V was trimmed by 0 bases and J by 6 bases, leaving 9 bases between them. The CDR3 has 14 residues. The CDR3 reads CAISESTEPQPQHF. As DNA, the CDR3 is TGTGCCATCAGTGAGTCTACAGAGCCTCAGCCCCAGCATTTT.

This CDR3 reads CASSPAGETQYF. CDR3 sequence (DNA): TGTGCCAGCAGTCCCGCCGGGGAGACCCAGTACTTC. The chain links TRBV27 to TRBJ2-5; no definite D call. The CDR3 has 12 residues. The ends were cut back, 5 bases at V and 5 bases at J, with 9 bases in the middle. CDR1 and CDR2 (germline): MNHEY, SMNVEV (reference sequence).

DNA for the CDR3: TGTGCCAGCAGCTTACTCGGGCTAGCGGGGGCCCCTAGCACAGATACGCAGTATTTT. Residues: CASSLLGLAGAPSTDTQYF. The rearrangement joins TRBV7-2 to TRBJ2-3, with TRBD2 identical over 10 bases. Germline CDR1 reads SGHTA; CDR2 reads FQGNSA. With V trimmed by 2 bases and J by 0 bases, 11 bases remained unmatched. This CDR3 has 19 residues.

This clone occurred once. The V gene is TRBV4-1, the J gene TRBJ1-4, with D tentatively TRBD1 (6 bases). Germline values: CDR1 MGHRA, CDR2 YSYEKL. The V gene lost 0 bases and the J gene lost 5 bases, with 16 bases spanning the gap. This CDR3 has 17 amino acids. CDR3 sequence (DNA): TGCGCCAGCAGCCAAGATCAGGGGTGGCAGGGAAATGAAAAACTGTTTTTT. Translating gives CASSQDQGWQGNEKLFF.

This rearrangement joins TRBV19 to TRBJ1-1, with a possible D match to TRBD1 (5 bases). CDR1 is LNHDA, CDR2 SQIVND, per germline (reference sequence). There are 13 residues in the CDR3. V was trimmed by 5 bases and J by 3 bases, leaving 10 bases between them. The CDR3 protein is CASSLQEYTEAFF. The CDR3 bases are TGTGCCAGTAGTCTACAGGAATACACTGAAGCTTTCTTT.

This sequence joins TRBV2 and TRBJ2-7, with TRBD1 matching 8 bases. The germline gives CDR1 SNHLY, CDR2 FYNNEI. The CDR3 is 13 amino acids. With 10 bases clipped from V and 2 bases from J, the junction kept 7 bases outside the gene matches. The CDR3 DNA reads as TGTGCCACCCTTCGGACAGGGCCCTACGAGCAGTACTTC. Translated: CATLRTGPYEQYF.

J is TRBJ1-1 and V is TRBV19; 7 positions match TRBD1. V lost 5 bases and J lost 0; bases outside the gene matches: 3. The CDR3 has 14 residues. The germline V gene has CDR1 LNHDA and CDR2 SQIVND (reference sequence). CDR3 sequence: CASSGTAMNTEAFF. In nucleotides, the CDR3 is TGTGCCAGTAGTGGGACAGCGATGAACACTGAAGCTTTCTTT.

This chain connects TRBV5-5 to TRBJ1-6; D is undetermined. The CDR3 totals 12 residues. V lost 4 bases to trimming and J lost 9 bases, with 8 bases between them. The germline gives CDR1 SGHKS, CDR2 YYEKEE (reference sequence). The CDR3 region has the DNA TGTGCCAGCAGCCGGGATTTTTCACCCCTCCACTTT. Translated, it gives CASSRDFSPLHF.

The chain has TRBV28 and TRBJ2-7; the match to TRBD2 covers 8 bases. V lost 2 bases, J lost 0 bases, and 6 bases stayed unmatched. Per the germline V gene, CDR1 is MDHEN and CDR2 is SYDVKM. The CDR3 is 16 residues long. The CDR3 coding sequence is TGTGCCAGCAGTTTAAGTAGCGGGGCGCTCTCCTACGAGCAGTACTTC. Translated: CASSLSSGALSYEQYF.

Here the CDR3 reads CAWSVEAGHLGEQFF. DNA of the CDR3: TGTGCCTGGAGTGTGGAAGCGGGGCACCTAGGGGAGCAGTTCTTC. The V and J genes are TRBV30 and TRBJ2-1, with 7 bases lining up with TRBD2. The V segment lost 0 bases and the J segment 10 bases; nucleotides outside the gene matches: 12. From germline, CDR1 is GTSNPN and CDR2 SVGIG (reference sequence). The CDR3 is 15 residues long.

The chain employs TRBV11-3 and TRBJ2-1, with a possible D match to TRBD1 (5 bases). Deletions cut 2 bases from V and 3 bases from J, with 11 bases between. CDR3 length: 15 residues. The V gene's germline CDR1 is SGHNT and CDR2 YENEEA. Here the CDR3 DNA reads TGTGCCAGCAGCTTATCGGCAGGGATCTACAATGAGCAGTTCTTC. Amino acid sequence: CASSLSAGIYNEQFF.

This clone was recorded only once. The rearrangement uses TRBV7-2 and TRBJ2-7, with D possibly TRBD1 on 5 matching bases. Trimming left V 5 bases short and J 0 bases short, with 14 bases between. The length of the CDR3 is 15 residues. Per the germline V gene, CDR1 is SGHTA and CDR2 is FQGNSA. CDR3 DNA sequence: TGTGCCAGCAGCCTCAGGGCAGGAGACTCCTACGAGCAGTACTTC. The encoded protein is CASSLRAGDSYEQYF.

The J gene is TRBJ1-4, the V gene TRBV19, with a possible D match to TRBD1 (5 bases). CDR1 is LNHDA, CDR2 SQIVND, per germline (reference sequence). Trimming cost V 3 bases and J 1 base, with 15 bases left between them. The CDR3 extends over 17 amino acids. CDR3 sequence (DNA): TGTGCCAGTAGTATTGGCGAGGGGTGGGGAACTAATGAAAAACTGTTTTTT. It codes for CASSIGEGWGTNEKLFF.

V usage is TRBV18 and J usage is TRBJ2-3, with D possibly being TRBD1 (6 bases). V dropped 2 bases and J dropped 6 bases, with 6 bases sitting between them. Germline CDR1 reads KGHSH; CDR2 reads LQKENI. The length of the CDR3 is 12 residues. The chain's CDR3 is CASSPDRDTQYF. As DNA, the CDR3 is TGTGCCAGCTCACCAGACAGGGATACGCAGTATTTT.

The chain recombines TRBV12-5 with TRBJ2-5, with 9 bases matching TRBD1. The CDR3 runs to 12 residues. Germline assignment: CDR1 LGHNT and CDR2 FRNRAP. The V gene end was trimmed by 2 bases and the J gene end by 14 bases; junction bases not matched to a gene: 6. The CDR3 reads CASGLTRDRVYF. In nucleotides, the CDR3 is TGTGCTAGTGGTTTGACCCGGGACAGGGTCTACTTC.

V gene TRBV28 combines with J gene TRBJ2-2, with TRBD2 matching over 8 bases. J lost 6 bases, V lost 6 bases, and 21 bases had no gene match. CDR3 length: 19 amino acids. CDR1 and CDR2 from the germline V gene are MDHEN and SYDVKM. CDR3 nucleotide sequence: TGTGCCAGCAGCCCGGACGAGGTAGCGGGATTCCTCAAACCCGGGGAGCTGTTTTTT. This encodes CASSPDEVAGFLKPGELFF. Full variable domain (rest looked up from reference TRBV28 and TRBJ2-2): DVKVTQSSRYLVKRTGEKVFLECVQDMDHENMFWYRQDPGLGLRLIYFSYDVKMKEKGDIPEGYSVSREKKERFSLILESASTNQTSMYLCASSPDEVAGFLKPGELFFGEGSRLTVL.

J is TRBJ2-2 and V is TRBV30; TRBD1 matches at 8 bases. The germline V gene encodes CDR1 GTSNPN and CDR2 SVGIG (reference sequence). The junction had 3 bases not matched to a gene; V was cut back by 5 bases and J by 1 base. The CDR3 totals 14 residues. CDR3 amino acids: CAWDRGQNTGELFF. CDR3 nucleotides: TGTGCCTGGGACAGGGGCCAGAACACCGGGGAGCTGTTTTTT.